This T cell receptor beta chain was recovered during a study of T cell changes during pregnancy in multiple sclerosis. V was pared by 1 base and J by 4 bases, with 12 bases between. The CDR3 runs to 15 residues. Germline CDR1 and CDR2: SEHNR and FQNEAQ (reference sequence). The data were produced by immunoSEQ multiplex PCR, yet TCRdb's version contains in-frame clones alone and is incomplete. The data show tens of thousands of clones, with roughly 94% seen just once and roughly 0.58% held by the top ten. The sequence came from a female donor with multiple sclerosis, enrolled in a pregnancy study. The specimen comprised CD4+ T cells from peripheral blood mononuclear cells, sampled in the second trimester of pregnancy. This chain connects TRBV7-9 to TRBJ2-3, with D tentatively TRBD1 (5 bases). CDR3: CASSLGTWGSDTQYF. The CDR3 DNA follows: TGTGCCAGCAGCTTAGGGACCTGGGGCTCAGATACGCAGTATTTT. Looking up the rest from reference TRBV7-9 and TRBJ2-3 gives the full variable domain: DTGVSQNPRHKITKRGQNVTFRCDPISEHNRLYWYRQTLGQGPEFLTYFQNEAQLEKSRLLSDRFSAERPKGSFSTLEIQRTEQGDSAMYLCASSLGTWGSDTQYFGPGTRLTVL.